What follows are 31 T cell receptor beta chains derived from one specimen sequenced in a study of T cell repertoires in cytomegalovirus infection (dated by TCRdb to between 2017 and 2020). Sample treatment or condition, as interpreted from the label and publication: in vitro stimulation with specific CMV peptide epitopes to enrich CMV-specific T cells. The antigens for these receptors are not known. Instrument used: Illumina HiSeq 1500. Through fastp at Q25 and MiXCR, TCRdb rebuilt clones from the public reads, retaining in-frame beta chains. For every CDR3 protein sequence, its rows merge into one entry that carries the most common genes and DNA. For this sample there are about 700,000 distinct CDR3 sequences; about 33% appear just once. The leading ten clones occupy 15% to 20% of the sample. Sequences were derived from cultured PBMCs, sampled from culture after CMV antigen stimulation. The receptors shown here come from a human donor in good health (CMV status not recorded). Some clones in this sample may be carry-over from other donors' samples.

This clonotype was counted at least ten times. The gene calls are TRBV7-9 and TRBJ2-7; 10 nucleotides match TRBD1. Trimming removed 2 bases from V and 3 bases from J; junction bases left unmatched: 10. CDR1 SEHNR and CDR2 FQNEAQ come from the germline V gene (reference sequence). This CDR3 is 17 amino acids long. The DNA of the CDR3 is TGTGCCAGCAGCTTACCGAGGTCCGGGACAGGGGTCTACGAGCAGTACTTC. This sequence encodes CASSLPRSGTGVYEQYF.

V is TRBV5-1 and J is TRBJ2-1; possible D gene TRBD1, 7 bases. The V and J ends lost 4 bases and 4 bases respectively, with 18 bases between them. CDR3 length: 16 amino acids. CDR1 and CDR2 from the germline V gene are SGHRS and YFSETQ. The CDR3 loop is CASSRDQGGPYNEQFF. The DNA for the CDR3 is TGCGCCAGCAGCCGCGATCAGGGGGGACCGTACAATGAGCAGTTCTTC.

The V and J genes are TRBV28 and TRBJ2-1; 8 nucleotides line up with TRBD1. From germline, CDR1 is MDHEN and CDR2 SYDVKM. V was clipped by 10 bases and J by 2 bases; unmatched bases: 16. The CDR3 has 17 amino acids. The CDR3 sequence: CATPGPPGQGTYNEQFF. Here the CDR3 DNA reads TGTGCCACCCCCGGCCCCCCCGGACAGGGAACCTACAATGAGCAGTTCTTC.

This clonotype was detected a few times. The chain's CDR3 is CASTRAGANYNEQFF. Written as DNA, the CDR3 is TGTGCCAGCACCAGAGCGGGGGCTAACTACAATGAGCAGTTCTTC. The J gene is TRBJ2-1, the V gene TRBV6-1, with 8 nucleotides matching TRBD2. CDR1 is MNHNS, CDR2 SASEGT, per germline. CDR3 size: 15 residues. The trim removed 7 bases at V and 3 bases at J, leaving 8 bases unmatched.

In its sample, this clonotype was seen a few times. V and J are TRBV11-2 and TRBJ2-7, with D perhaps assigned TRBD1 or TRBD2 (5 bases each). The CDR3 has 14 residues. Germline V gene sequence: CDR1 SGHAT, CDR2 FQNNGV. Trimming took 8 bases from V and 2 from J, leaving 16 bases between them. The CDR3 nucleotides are TGTGCCAGCTCTCTGGGGCGGGCCGCCTACGAGCAGTACTTC. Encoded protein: CASSLGRAAYEQYF.

The DNA for the CDR3 is TGTGCCACCGGAGGCAGGGATGGCACAGATACGCAGTATTTT. This sequence encodes CATGGRDGTDTQYF. The chain combines TRBV24-1 with TRBJ2-3, with D perhaps TRBD1 or TRBD2 (5 bases each). Trimming took off 9 bases at V and 1 base at J, with 13 bases between the two ends. Germline assignment: CDR1 KGHDR and CDR2 SFDVKD. The CDR3 contains 14 residues.

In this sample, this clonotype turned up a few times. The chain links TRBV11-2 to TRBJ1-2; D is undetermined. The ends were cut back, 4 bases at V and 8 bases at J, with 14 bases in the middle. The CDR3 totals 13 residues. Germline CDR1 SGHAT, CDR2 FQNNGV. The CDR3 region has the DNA TGTGCCAGCAGCTCCCTTCGAAGCCAAGGCTACACCTTC. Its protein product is CASSSLRSQGYTF. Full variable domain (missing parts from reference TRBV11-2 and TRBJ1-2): EAGVAQSPRYKIIEKRQSVAFWCNPISGHATLYWYQQILGQGPKLLIQFQNNGVVDDSQLPKDRFSAERLKGVDSTLKIQPAKLEDSAVYLCASSSLRSQGYTFGSGTRLTVV.

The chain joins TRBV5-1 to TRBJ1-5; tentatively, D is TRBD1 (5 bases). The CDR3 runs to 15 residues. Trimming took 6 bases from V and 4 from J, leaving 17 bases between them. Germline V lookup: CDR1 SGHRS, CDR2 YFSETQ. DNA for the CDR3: TGCGCCAGCACCCTTCCCGCAGGGCGGAATCAGCCCCAGCATTTT. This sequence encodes CASTLPAGRNQPQHF.

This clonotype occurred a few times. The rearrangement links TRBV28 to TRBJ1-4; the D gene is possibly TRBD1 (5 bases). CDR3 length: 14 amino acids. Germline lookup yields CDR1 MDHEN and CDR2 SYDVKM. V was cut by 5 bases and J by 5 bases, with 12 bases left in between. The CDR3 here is CASSQDSQNEKLFF. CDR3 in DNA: TGTGCCAGCAGTCAAGACAGCCAGAATGAAAAACTGTTTTTT.

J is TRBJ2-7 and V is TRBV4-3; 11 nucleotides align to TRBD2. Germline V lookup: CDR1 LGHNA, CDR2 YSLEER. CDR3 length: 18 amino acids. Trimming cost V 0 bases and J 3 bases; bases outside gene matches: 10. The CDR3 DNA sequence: TGCGCCAGCAGCCAAGAGGCCCCCACTAGCGGGAGTAACTACGAGCAGTACTTC. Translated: CASSQEAPTSGSNYEQYF.

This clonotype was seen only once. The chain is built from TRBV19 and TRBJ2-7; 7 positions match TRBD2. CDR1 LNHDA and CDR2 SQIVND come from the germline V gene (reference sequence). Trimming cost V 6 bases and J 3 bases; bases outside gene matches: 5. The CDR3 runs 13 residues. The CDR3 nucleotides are TGTGCCAGTAGGGGACGGGGGGACTACGAGCAGTACTTC. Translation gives CASRGRGDYEQYF.

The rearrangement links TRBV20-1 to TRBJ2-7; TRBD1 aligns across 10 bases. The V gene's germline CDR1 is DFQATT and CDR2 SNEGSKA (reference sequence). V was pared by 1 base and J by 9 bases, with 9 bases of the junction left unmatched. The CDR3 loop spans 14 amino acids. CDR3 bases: TGCAGTGCTAGAGGGACAGGGGGGCTACGAGGGCAGTACTTC. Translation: CSARGTGGLRGQYF.

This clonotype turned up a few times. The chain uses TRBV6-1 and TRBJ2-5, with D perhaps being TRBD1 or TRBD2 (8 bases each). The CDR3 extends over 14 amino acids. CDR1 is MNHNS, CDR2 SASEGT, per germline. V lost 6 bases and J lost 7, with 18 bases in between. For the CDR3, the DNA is TGTGCCAGCAGGCTGACAGGGGCGGGAGGGACCCAGTACTTC. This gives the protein CASRLTGAGGTQYF.

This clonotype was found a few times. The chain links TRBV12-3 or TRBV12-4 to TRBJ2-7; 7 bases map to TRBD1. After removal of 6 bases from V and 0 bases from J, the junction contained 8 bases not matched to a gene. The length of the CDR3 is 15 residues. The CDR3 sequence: CASSRGQRHSYEQYF. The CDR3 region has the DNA TGTGCCAGCAGCCGGGGACAGAGACACTCCTACGAGCAGTACTTC.

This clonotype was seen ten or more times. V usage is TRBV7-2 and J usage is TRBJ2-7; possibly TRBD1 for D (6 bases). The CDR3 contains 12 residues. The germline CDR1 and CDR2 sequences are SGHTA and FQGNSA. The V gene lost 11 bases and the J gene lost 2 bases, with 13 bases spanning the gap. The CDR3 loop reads CACTWDTYEQYF. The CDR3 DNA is TGTGCCTGCACCTGGGACACCTACGAGCAGTACTTC.

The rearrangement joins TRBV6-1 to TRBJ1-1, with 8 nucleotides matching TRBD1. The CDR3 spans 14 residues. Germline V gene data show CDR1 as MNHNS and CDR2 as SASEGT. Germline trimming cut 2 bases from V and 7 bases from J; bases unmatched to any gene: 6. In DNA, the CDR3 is TGTGCCAGCAGTGAAAGGCAACAGGGGGTTGAAGCTTTCTTT. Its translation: CASSERQQGVEAFF.

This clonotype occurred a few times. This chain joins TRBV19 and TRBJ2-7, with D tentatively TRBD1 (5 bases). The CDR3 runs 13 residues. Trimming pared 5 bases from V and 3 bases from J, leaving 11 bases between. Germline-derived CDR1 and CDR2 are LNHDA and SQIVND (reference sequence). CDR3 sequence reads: CASSPQDNYEQYF. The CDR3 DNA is TGTGCCAGTAGTCCCCAGGACAACTACGAGCAGTACTTC.

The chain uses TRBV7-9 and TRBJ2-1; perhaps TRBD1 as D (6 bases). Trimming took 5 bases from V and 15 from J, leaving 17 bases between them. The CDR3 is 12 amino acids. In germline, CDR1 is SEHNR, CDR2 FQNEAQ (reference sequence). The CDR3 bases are TGTGCCAGCAGCCACAATGGACAGTGGAGGTTCTTC. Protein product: CASSHNGQWRFF.

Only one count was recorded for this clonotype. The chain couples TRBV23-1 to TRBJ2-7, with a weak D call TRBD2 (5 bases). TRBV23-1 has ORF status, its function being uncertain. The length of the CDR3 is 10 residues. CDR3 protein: CARVPAEQYF. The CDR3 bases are TGCGCGAGGGTGCCGGCCGAGCAGTACTTC.

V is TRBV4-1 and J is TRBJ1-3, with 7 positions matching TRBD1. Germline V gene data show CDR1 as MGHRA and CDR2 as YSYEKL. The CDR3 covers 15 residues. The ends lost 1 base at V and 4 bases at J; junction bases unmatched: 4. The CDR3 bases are TGCGCCAGCAGCCAAGTACAGGGGCGAGGAAACACCATATATTTT. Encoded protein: CASSQVQGRGNTIYF.

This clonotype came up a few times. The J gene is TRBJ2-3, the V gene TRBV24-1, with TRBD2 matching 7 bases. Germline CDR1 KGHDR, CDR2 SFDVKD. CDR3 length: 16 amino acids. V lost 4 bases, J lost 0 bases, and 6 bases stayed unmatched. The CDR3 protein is CATSDPSSGSTDTQYF. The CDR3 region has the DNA TGTGCCACCAGTGACCCTTCTAGCGGAAGCACAGATACGCAGTATTTT.

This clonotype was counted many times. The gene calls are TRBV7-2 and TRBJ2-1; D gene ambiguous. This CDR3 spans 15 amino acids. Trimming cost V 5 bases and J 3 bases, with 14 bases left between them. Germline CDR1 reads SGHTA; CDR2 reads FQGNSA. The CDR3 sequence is CASSPFPRVYNEQFF. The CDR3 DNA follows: TGTGCCAGCAGCCCTTTTCCGAGAGTCTACAATGAGCAGTTCTTC.

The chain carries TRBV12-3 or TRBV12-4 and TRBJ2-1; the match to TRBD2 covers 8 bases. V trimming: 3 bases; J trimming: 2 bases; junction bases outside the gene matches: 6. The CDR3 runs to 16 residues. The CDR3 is CASSFRLAGPYNEQFF. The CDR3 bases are TGTGCCAGCAGTTTTCGTCTAGCGGGCCCCTACAATGAGCAGTTCTTC.

The CDR3 is CASSPRDGYTF. DNA for the CDR3: TGTGCCAGCAGCCCCAGGGATGGCTACACCTTC. The chain employs TRBV7-6 and TRBJ1-2; TRBD1 might be the D (5 bases). This CDR3 has 11 amino acids. V was clipped by 5 bases and J by 6 bases, with 7 bases between them. Germline V gene lookup returns CDR1 SGHVS and CDR2 FNYEAQ.

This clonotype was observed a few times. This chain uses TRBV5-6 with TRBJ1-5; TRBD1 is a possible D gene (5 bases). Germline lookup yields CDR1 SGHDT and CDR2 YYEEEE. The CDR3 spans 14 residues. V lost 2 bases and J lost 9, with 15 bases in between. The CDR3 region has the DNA TGTGCCAGCAGCTTAGGACGTTTGAGGGGGCCCCAGCATTTT. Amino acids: CASSLGRLRGPQHF. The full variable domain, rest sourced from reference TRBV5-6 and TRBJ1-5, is DAGVTQSPTHLIKTRGQQVTLRCSPKSGHDTVSWYQQALGQGPQFIFQYYEEEERQRGNFPDRFSGHQFPNYSSELNVNALLLGDSALYLCASSLGRLRGPQHFGDGTRLSIL.

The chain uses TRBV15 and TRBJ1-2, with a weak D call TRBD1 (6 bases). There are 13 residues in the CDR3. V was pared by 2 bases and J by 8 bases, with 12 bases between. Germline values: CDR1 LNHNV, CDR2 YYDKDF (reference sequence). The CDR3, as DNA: TGTGCCACCAGCAGAACAGGGACCCTCGGCTACACCTTC. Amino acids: CATSRTGTLGYTF.

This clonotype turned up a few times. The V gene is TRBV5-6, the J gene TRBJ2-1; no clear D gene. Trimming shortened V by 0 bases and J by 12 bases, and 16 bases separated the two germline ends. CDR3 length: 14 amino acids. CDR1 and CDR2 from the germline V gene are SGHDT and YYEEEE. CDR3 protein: CASSLGVVLRVQFF. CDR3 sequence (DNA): TGTGCCAGCAGCTTGGGGGTCGTGCTCCGGGTGCAGTTCTTC.

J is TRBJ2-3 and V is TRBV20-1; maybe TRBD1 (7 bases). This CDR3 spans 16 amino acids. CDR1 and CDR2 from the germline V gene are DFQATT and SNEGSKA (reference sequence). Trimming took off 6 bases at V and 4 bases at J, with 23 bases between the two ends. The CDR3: CSARGKGTVRADTQYF. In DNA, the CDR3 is TGCAGTGCCCGGGGGAAGGGGACAGTTCGGGCAGATACGCAGTATTTT.

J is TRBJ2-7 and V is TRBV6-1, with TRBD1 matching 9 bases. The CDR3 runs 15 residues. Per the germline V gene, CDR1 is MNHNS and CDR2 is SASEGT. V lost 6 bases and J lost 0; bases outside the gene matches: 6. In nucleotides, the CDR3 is TGTGCCAGCAGGGACCGGGACAGGGACTCCTACGAGCAGTACTTC. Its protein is CASRDRDRDSYEQYF.

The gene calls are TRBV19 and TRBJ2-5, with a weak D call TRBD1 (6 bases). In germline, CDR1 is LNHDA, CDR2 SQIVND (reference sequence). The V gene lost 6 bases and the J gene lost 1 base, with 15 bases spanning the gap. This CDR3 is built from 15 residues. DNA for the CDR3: TGTGCCAGTAGCGATCCGGGACATCTCCAAGAGACCCAGTACTTC. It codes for CASSDPGHLQETQYF. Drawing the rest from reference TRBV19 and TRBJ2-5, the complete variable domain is DGGITQSPKYLFRKEGQNVTLSCEQNLNHDAMYWYRQDPGQGLRLIYYSQIVNDFQKGDIAEGYSVSREKKESFPLTVTSAQKNPTAFYLCASSDPGHLQETQYFGPGTRLLVL.

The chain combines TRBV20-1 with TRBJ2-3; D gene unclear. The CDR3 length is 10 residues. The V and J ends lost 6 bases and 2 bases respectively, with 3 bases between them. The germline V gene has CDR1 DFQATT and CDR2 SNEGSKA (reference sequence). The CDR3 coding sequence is TGCAGTGCGGTCACAGATACGCAGTATTTT. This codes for CSAVTDTQYF.